The clone carrying this T cell receptor beta chain came up once. Its antigen is still unknown. This record belongs to a study of CD8+ T cells in alopecia areata. RNA, once extracted, was reverse transcribed into cDNA for use as the sequencing template. The data were produced by immunoSEQ multiplex PCR, yet TCRdb's version contains in-frame clones alone and is incomplete. The table has fewer than 110,000 clones, around three fifths seen once. The germline CDR1 and CDR2 sequences are SGHDT and YYEEEE. This CDR3 has 13 residues. V was trimmed by 4 bases and J by 2 bases, leaving 7 bases between them. Regarding the study as a whole: Scalp samples also contribute reads from the resident alphabeta T cells found in normal skin.

Starting from PBMCs, sorting isolated CD4+ and CD8+ T cells. The clonotype was recovered from a human donor in good health. The chain carries TRBV5-6 and TRBJ1-5; TRBD1 is a possible D gene (5 bases). What was sequenced was CD4+ T cells sorted from blood. CDR3 DNA sequence: TGTGCCAGCAGCAGAGGGGGCAATCAGCCCCAGCATTTT. Translating gives CASSRGGNQPQHF.